Here is one T cell receptor beta chain with its context. The antigen is undetermined. The sample comes from a study of cytomegalovirus exposure and HLA in healthy donors. Whole-study results and caveats: Donors were assumed by presence/absence analyses to have roughly uniform sequencing depth. Available immune exposure information was restricted to CMV serostatus only. Earlier findings revealed that most TCR beta V segments proved productive either about 87% or about 30% of the time. Within the data, a cluster of highly shared sequence variants was likely a sequencing artifact.

The PCR made use of 60 Vbeta and 13 Jbeta primers. The assay was immunoSEQ multiplex PCR, and TCRdb's table has in-frame clones only and misses some. Seen here are about 130,000 clones, about two thirds observed once, and the top ten hold about 4.9%. Trimming removed 4 bases at V and 0 bases at J, with 12 bases between. The V gene's germline CDR1 is SEHNR and CDR2 FQNEAQ (reference sequence). The CDR3 is 15 amino acids. The chain has TRBV7-9 and TRBJ1-1; D possibly corresponds to TRBD1 (5 bases). The sequenced sample consisted of PBMCs. The source is a man in his 60s in good health and CMV-seropositive. As DNA, the CDR3 is TGTGCCAGCAGCTCGGGGGAGGGAGTGAACACTGAAGCTTTCTTT. Translated: CASSSGEGVNTEAFF.